This T cell receptor beta chain was documented in a study of cytomegalovirus exposure and HLA in healthy donors. PCR employed 60 Vbeta and 13 Jbeta primers. The repertoire was sequenced with immunoSEQ multiplex PCR; TCRdb's copy has only in-frame clones and lacks some. Here the sample spans over 95,000 clones, 77% being singletons. The CDR3 sequence is 13 residues long. CDR1 is SGHDT, CDR2 YYEEEE, per germline. V was pared by 1 base and J by 15 bases, with 17 bases between. Concerning this clone: Its matching antigen is unknown.

Points from the study as a whole: Common viral pathogens seemed, in a later analysis, to connect with several of the most significant clusters.

This chain uses TRBV5-6 with TRBJ2-1; no reliable D call. The sequenced material came from PBMCs. This receptor was identified in a man between 40 and 49 years old in good health and CMV-seropositive. CDR3 sequence reads: CASSLWPTHSAFF. The CDR3 bases are TGTGCCAGCAGCTTGTGGCCGACTCATAGTGCGTTCTTC.